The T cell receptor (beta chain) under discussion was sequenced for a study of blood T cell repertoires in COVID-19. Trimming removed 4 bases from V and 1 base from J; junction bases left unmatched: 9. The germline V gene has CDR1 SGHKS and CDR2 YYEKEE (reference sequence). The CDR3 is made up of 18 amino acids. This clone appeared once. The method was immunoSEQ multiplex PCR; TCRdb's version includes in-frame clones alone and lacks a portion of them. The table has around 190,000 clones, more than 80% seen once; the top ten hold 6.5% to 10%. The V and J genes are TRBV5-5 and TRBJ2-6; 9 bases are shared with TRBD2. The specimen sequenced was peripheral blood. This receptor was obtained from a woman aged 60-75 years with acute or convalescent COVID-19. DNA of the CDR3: TGTGCCAGCAGCCCCATAGCGGGAGTGGTTTCTGGGGCCAACGTCCTGACTTTC. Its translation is CASSPIAGVVSGANVLTF. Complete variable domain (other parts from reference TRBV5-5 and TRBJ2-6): DAGVTQSPTHLIKTRGQQVTLRCSPISGHKSVSWYQQVLGQGPQFIFQYYEKEERGRGNFPDRFSARQFPNYSSELNVNALLLGDSALYLCASSPIAGVVSGANVLTFGAGSRLTVL.